This entry describes one T cell receptor (beta chain). The entry originates in a study of blood T cell repertoires in COVID-19. The V segment lost 8 bases and the J segment 7 bases; nucleotides outside the gene matches: 17. In germline, CDR1 is SNHLY, CDR2 FYNNEI. The CDR3 is made up of 16 amino acids. Clones were sequenced by immunoSEQ multiplex PCR, and TCRdb holds only the in-frame ones, with some missing. This table has 300,000 or so clones, around 80% appearing once. The specimen sequenced was peripheral blood. The clonotype originates from a woman aged 45 to 65 with acute or convalescent COVID-19. The chain couples TRBV2 to TRBJ2-3; 8 bases align to TRBD1. Here the CDR3 reads CASRLGTGQRLNTQYF. DNA of the CDR3: TGTGCCAGCCGACTCGGGACAGGACAGAGACTAAATACGCAGTATTTT.